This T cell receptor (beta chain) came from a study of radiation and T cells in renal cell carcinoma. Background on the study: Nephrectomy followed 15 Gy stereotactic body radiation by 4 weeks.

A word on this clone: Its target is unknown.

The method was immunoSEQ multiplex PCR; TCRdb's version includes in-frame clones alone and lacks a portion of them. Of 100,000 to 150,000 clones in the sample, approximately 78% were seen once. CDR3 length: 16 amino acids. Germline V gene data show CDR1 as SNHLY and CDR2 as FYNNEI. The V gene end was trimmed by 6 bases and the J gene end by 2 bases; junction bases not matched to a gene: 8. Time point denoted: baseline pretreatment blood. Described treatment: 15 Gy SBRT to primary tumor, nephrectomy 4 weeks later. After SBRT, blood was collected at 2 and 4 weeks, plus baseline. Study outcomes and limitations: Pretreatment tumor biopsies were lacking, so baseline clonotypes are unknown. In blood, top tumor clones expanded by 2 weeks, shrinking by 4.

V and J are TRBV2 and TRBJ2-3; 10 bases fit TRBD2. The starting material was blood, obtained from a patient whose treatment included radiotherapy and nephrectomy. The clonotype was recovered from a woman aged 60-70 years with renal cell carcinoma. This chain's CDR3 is CASSVLAGMPTDTQYF. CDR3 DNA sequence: TGTGCCAGCAGCGTACTAGCGGGAATGCCCACAGATACGCAGTATTTT.